Shown below are 30 T cell receptor beta chains from a single sample sequenced in a study of blood T cell repertoires in COVID-19 (dated by TCRdb to about 2020). To prepare the library, the immunoSEQ multiplex PCR assay was applied. Sourced from immuneACCESS, this table was stored by TCRdb with only in-frame sequences that have V and J called. A share of the clones is absent; for the studies checked, an unresolved V gene accounts for under half, and the remainder has no known explanation. The sample records about 100,000 clones, about nine tenths of which are singletons. 0.97% of the sample is taken by the ten largest. Sequencing used peripheral blood. All receptors derive from a man in his sixties with acute or convalescent COVID-19.

This clone has at least ten counts. This chain uses TRBV2 with TRBJ2-2; 10 nucleotides match TRBD1. The V gene's germline CDR1 is SNHLY and CDR2 FYNNEI. The V segment lost 3 bases and the J segment 2 bases; nucleotides outside the gene matches: 6. This CDR3 has 17 amino acids. CDR3 bases: TGTGCCAGCAGTGATTGGCAGACAGGGGGCAACACCGGGGAGCTGTTTTTT. This gives the protein CASSDWQTGGNTGELFF.

V usage is TRBV19 and J usage is TRBJ1-1; 11 bases align to TRBD1. The CDR3 is 18 amino acids. Germline V gene lookup returns CDR1 LNHDA and CDR2 SQIVND (reference sequence). The junction had 12 bases not matched to a gene; V was cut back by 6 bases and J by 0 bases. CDR3 DNA sequence: TGTGCCAGTAGGGGGAACCCGGGACAGGGGGGCCTGAACACTGAAGCTTTCTTT. It yields the protein CASRGNPGQGGLNTEAFF.

The J gene is TRBJ2-2, the V gene TRBV19; D not resolved. Germline lookup yields CDR1 LNHDA and CDR2 SQIVND (reference sequence). The CDR3 loop spans 13 amino acids. The germline V and J ends were trimmed by 0 bases and 4 bases, with 3 bases remaining between them. This CDR3 is CASSIDGTGELFF. The CDR3 DNA reads as TGTGCCAGTAGTATAGACGGCACCGGGGAGCTGTTTTTT.

The CDR3 sequence is CASSQDREGPNEKLFF. For the CDR3, the DNA is TGTGCCAGCAGCCAAGATCGGGAAGGGCCTAATGAAAAACTGTTTTTT. The gene calls are TRBV4-2 and TRBJ1-4; D not certain. Trimming cost V 0 bases and J 3 bases, with 11 bases left between them. The CDR3 consists of 16 residues. Germline V gene data show CDR1 as LGHNA and CDR2 as YNFKEQ.

The chain joins TRBV7-2 to TRBJ2-1; weak D call: TRBD1 (5 bases). The germline V gene has CDR1 SGHTA and CDR2 FQGNSA. V was shortened by 5 bases and J by 1 base, with 9 bases between the two germline ends. The CDR3 covers 14 residues. CDR3 DNA sequence: TGTGCCAGCAGCACAAGACAGTCCTACAATGAGCAGTTCTTC. This gives the protein CASSTRQSYNEQFF.

J is TRBJ1-3 and V is TRBV3-1 (or the pseudogene TRBV3-2), with no clear D. From germline, CDR1 is LGHDT and CDR2 YNNKEL (reference sequence). The V end lost 4 bases, the J end lost 4 bases, and 11 bases lay between the germline ends. The CDR3 extends over 14 amino acids. For the CDR3, the DNA is TGTGCCAGCAGCCCGCAAAGAGGGGGAAACACCATATATTTT. Protein sequence: CASSPQRGGNTIYF.

The rearrangement uses TRBV24-1 and TRBJ2-3; 7 nucleotides line up with TRBD1. The V gene end was trimmed by 5 bases and the J gene end by 2 bases; junction bases not matched to a gene: 9. CDR1 KGHDR and CDR2 SFDVKD come from the germline V gene. CDR3 length: 16 residues. CDR3 sequence (DNA): TGTGCCACCAGTGGACCGACAGGGTGGGACACAGATACGCAGTATTTT. Translated: CATSGPTGWDTDTQYF.

The chain is built from TRBV19 and TRBJ1-3, with TRBD1 as a possible D gene (6 bases). The CDR3 totals 15 residues. Trimming stripped 6 bases from V and 3 bases from J, with 15 bases between. CDR1 and CDR2 (germline): LNHDA, SQIVND (reference sequence). The CDR3 DNA is TGTGCCAGTAGCCCTTTCAGGGGAGATGGAAACACCATATATTTT. It encodes CASSPFRGDGNTIYF.

This clone was seen only once. The J gene is TRBJ1-1, the V gene TRBV25-1; D gene ambiguous. The CDR3 contains 14 residues. The germline V and J ends were trimmed by 2 bases and 4 bases, with 11 bases remaining between them. Per germline, CDR1 MGHDK and CDR2 SYGVNS. The CDR3 bases are TGTGCCAGCAGTGAAGGGCCCCGCAGCACTGAAGCTTTCTTT. Translated: CASSEGPRSTEAFF.

The chain has TRBV27 and TRBJ2-7; 7 nucleotides line up with TRBD1. Germline V lookup: CDR1 MNHEY, CDR2 SMNVEV (reference sequence). V lost 2 bases and J lost 3; bases outside the gene matches: 16. The CDR3 is 18 amino acids. CDR3 loop: CASSLPLGHTGAVYEQYV. The CDR3 DNA sequence: TGTGCCAGCAGTTTACCCCTGGGGCATACAGGGGCCGTCTACGAGCAGTACGTC.

The chain links TRBV18 to TRBJ2-1; 12 bases line up with TRBD2. This CDR3 region has 15 residues. With 5 bases clipped from V and 7 bases from J, the junction kept 6 bases outside the gene matches. Germline assignment: CDR1 KGHSH and CDR2 LQKENI. CDR3 bases: TGTGCCAGCTCAGCAACTAGCGGGAGGTCAAATGAGCAGTTCTTC. Translated: CASSATSGRSNEQFF.

This clone is a singleton in its sample. The V gene is TRBV6-5, the J gene TRBJ2-7, with D tentatively TRBD2 (5 bases). This CDR3 is built from 14 residues. Between the trimmed V and J ends, which lost 6 bases and 4 bases, there was a span of 16 bases. Germline V lookup: CDR1 MNHEY, CDR2 SVGAGI. CDR3 residues: CASSNNRRLYEQYV. CDR3 nucleotide sequence: TGTGCCAGCAGCAACAATCGGAGACTATACGAGCAGTACGTC.

This chain connects TRBV12-3 or TRBV12-4 to TRBJ1-2; the D gene is possibly TRBD1 (6 bases). This CDR3 is built from 12 residues. The ends were cut back, 3 bases at V and 6 bases at J, with 8 bases in the middle. CDR3 residues: CASSFKGDGYTF. In DNA, the CDR3 is TGTGCCAGCAGTTTTAAGGGGGATGGCTACACCTTC.

The V call is TRBV27, the J call TRBJ1-4; D is uncertain. V was trimmed by 4 bases and J by 5 bases, leaving 8 bases between them. This CDR3 has 13 amino acids. Germline values: CDR1 MNHEY, CDR2 SMNVEV (reference sequence). The CDR3 coding sequence is TGTGCCAGCAGTTACACCTCGAATGAAAAACTGTTTTTT. Amino acid sequence: CASSYTSNEKLFF.

V usage is TRBV15 and J usage is TRBJ2-3; D is possibly TRBD1 (6 bases). The germline gives CDR1 LNHNV, CDR2 YYDKDF (reference sequence). Trimming cost V 3 bases and J 2 bases, with 15 bases left between them. This CDR3 spans 16 amino acids. The DNA of the CDR3 is TGTGCCACCAGCAGTCCCCGGGACACCTACACAGATACGCAGTATTTT. Translation: CATSSPRDTYTDTQYF.

The rearrangement links TRBV5-1 to TRBJ2-5, with 10 positions matching TRBD1. The V and J ends lost 0 bases and 5 bases, in that order; junction bases with no gene match: 4. Germline-derived CDR1 and CDR2 are SGHRS and YFSETQ. The CDR3 loop spans 15 amino acids. CDR3 DNA: TGCGCCAGCAGCTTGGGGGGACAGGGGCAGGAGACCCAGTACTTC. It translates to CASSLGGQGQETQYF.

The genes are TRBV15 and TRBJ1-5, with TRBD1 matching over 8 bases. The CDR3 runs to 14 residues. V was clipped by 4 bases and J by 5 bases; unmatched bases: 4. Germline V gene data show CDR1 as LNHNV and CDR2 as YYDKDF (reference sequence). CDR3 sequence (DNA): TGTGCCACCAGCATGACAGGGGACGATCAGCCCCAGCATTTT. It codes for CATSMTGDDQPQHF.

This clone was detected a few times. The chain uses TRBV9 and TRBJ1-2; possible D gene TRBD1, 6 bases. This CDR3 contains 16 residues. Between the trimmed V and J ends, which lost 3 bases and 8 bases, there was a span of 23 bases. Germline V gives CDR1 SGDLS, CDR2 YYNGEE. CDR3 in amino acids: CASSGREGDGRYGYTF. The CDR3 DNA is TGTGCCAGCAGCGGCCGGGAGGGGGACGGTCGCTACGGCTACACCTTC.

The V and J genes are TRBV29-1 and TRBJ2-2, with 7 positions matching TRBD1. The CDR3 extends over 14 amino acids. Germline V gene sequence: CDR1 SQVTM, CDR2 ANQGSEA. J lost 1 base, V lost 5 bases, and 4 bases had no gene match. The CDR3 is CSVLDRVNTGELFF. CDR3 nucleotides: TGCAGCGTTCTTGACAGGGTGAACACCGGGGAGCTGTTTTTT.

This sequence joins TRBV19 and TRBJ2-6; possible D gene TRBD2, 6 bases. CDR3 size: 18 residues. Germline loops: CDR1 LNHDA, CDR2 SQIVND (reference sequence). Trimming pared 3 bases from V and 5 bases from J, leaving 20 bases between. The CDR3 here is CASSITSHAGRRANVLTF. CDR3 nucleotides: TGTGCCAGTAGTATCACGAGCCACGCGGGACGTAGGGCCAACGTCCTGACTTTC.

The sample holds one count of this clone. The rearrangement joins TRBV28 to TRBJ1-1; a possible D gene is TRBD1 (5 bases). The CDR3 is 15 amino acids. V was trimmed by 2 bases and J by 0 bases, leaving 10 bases between them. Germline loops: CDR1 MDHEN, CDR2 SYDVKM. The CDR3 DNA sequence: TGTGCCAGCAGTTTAGGTGGACATCTGAACACTGAAGCTTTCTTT. This gives the protein CASSLGGHLNTEAFF.

The V gene is TRBV10-3, the J gene TRBJ2-3; perhaps TRBD2 as D (6 bases). Germline V gene sequence: CDR1 ENHRY, CDR2 SYGVKD. CDR3 size: 15 residues. V shed 6 bases and J shed 6 bases, with 19 bases lying between them. CDR3 bases: TGTGCCATCAGCACCTCGGGACTCTCCCCGGATACGCAGTATTTT. Translation gives CAISTSGLSPDTQYF.

This clone was recorded once. The genes are TRBV24-1 and TRBJ2-7; possible D gene TRBD1, 6 bases. Trimming shortened V by 1 base and J by 3 bases, and 15 bases separated the two germline ends. CDR1 and CDR2 (germline): KGHDR, SFDVKD. This CDR3 has 16 amino acids. The CDR3 sequence: CATSDFDRYFNYEQYF. The CDR3 DNA sequence: TGTGCCACCAGTGATTTCGACAGGTATTTTAACTACGAGCAGTACTTC.

The CDR3 DNA reads TGTGCCAGTACTCCGGGACAGCGAGCTAACTATGGCTACACCTTC. Protein product: CASTPGQRANYGYTF. The chain has TRBV19 and TRBJ1-2; 7 positions match TRBD1. This CDR3 spans 15 amino acids. V lost 7 bases and J lost 0; bases outside the gene matches: 8. The germline CDR1 and CDR2 sequences are LNHDA and SQIVND (reference sequence). The full variable domain, completed using reference TRBV19 and TRBJ1-2, is DGGITQSPKYLFRKEGQNVTLSCEQNLNHDAMYWYRQDPGQGLRLIYYSQIVNDFQKGDIAEGYSVSREKKESFPLTVTSAQKNPTAFYLCASTPGQRANYGYTFGSGTRLTVV.

V gene TRBV5-1 combines with J gene TRBJ2-5, with 14 nucleotides matching TRBD2. The CDR3 spans 16 residues. Trimming removed 5 bases from V and 4 bases from J; junction bases left unmatched: 7. The germline gives CDR1 SGHRS, CDR2 YFSETQ. The CDR3 protein is CASRGMGLAGVETQYF. The CDR3 nucleotides are TGCGCCAGCAGGGGAATGGGACTAGCGGGAGTAGAGACCCAGTACTTC. The full variable domain, its missing parts supplied by reference TRBV5-1 and TRBJ2-5, is KAGVTQTPRYLIKTRGQQVTLSCSPISGHRSVSWYQQTPGQGLQFLFEYFSETQRNKGNFPGRFSGRQFSNSRSEMNVSTLELGDSALYLCASRGMGLAGVETQYFGPGTRLLVL.

The DNA for the CDR3 is TGTGCCATCAGCGAGCGGACAGGGTCGGGAGAGCAGTACTTC. Its translation: CAISERTGSGEQYF. The chain is built from TRBV10-3 and TRBJ2-7; 8 positions agree with TRBD1. The CDR3 has 14 residues. Germline CDR1 ENHRY, CDR2 SYGVKD. Trimming took 6 bases from V and 7 from J; bases not matched to a gene: 11.

With regard to this clone: The germline gene is not matched at one end of the junction; a read error may be the cause. This chain uses TRBV7-7 with TRBJ2-2; no definite D call. Germline lookup yields CDR1 SSHAT and CDR2 FNYEAQ (reference sequence). The CDR3 totals 13 residues. The CDR3 coding sequence is TGTGCTAGCAGCTTAGATATGAGTGGGGAGCTGTTTTTT. Encoded protein: CASSLDMSGELFF. The entire variable domain, with the rest obtained from reference TRBV7-7 and TRBJ2-2, is as follows: GAGVSQSPRYKVTKRGQDVTLRCDPISSHATLYWYQQALGQGPEFLTYFNYEAQPDKSGLPSDRFSAERPEGSISTLTIQRTEQRDSAMYRCASSLDMSGELFFGEGSRLTVL.

In DNA form, the CDR3 reads TGCAGCGTTCGATCCTGGACTAGCGGGAGCACAGATACGCAGTATTTT. Protein: CSVRSWTSGSTDTQYF. The V call is TRBV29-1, the J call TRBJ2-3; 11 nucleotides agree with TRBD2. The trim removed 5 bases at V and 0 bases at J, leaving 7 bases unmatched. The CDR3 totals 16 residues. Germline lookup yields CDR1 SQVTM and CDR2 ANQGSEA.

Only one count was recorded for this clone. The chain is built from TRBV10-1 and TRBJ1-2; the match to TRBD1 covers 7 bases. J lost 8 bases, V lost 8 bases, and 20 bases had no gene match. The CDR3 sequence is 16 residues long. The V gene's germline CDR1 is WNHNN and CDR2 SYGVQD (reference sequence). CDR3 sequence (DNA): TGCGCCAGCGGGTTGGACAGGCTTCCAAGAGCGGGCGGCTACACCTTC. As protein: CASGLDRLPRAGGYTF.

The chain recombines TRBV29-1 with TRBJ2-7; TRBD2 matches 10 bases. The germline V gene has CDR1 SQVTM and CDR2 ANQGSEA. V trimming: 2 bases; J trimming: 5 bases; junction bases outside the gene matches: 9. This CDR3 comprises 15 residues. CDR3 loop: CSVEQNLAGGDEQYF. The CDR3 nucleotides read TGCAGCGTTGAACAAAATTTAGCGGGAGGTGACGAGCAGTACTTC.